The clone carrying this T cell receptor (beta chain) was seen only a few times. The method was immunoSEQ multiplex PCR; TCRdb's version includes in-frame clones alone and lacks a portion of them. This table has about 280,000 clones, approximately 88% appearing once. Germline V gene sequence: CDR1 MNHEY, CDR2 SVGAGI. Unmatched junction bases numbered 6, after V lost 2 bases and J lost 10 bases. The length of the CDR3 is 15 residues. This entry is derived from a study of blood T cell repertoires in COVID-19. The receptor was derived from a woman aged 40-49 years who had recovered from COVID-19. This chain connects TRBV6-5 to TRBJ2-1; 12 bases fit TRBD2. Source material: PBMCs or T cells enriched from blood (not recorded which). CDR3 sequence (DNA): TGTGCCAGCAGTTACGGGCTAGCGGGAGGGGTAGAGCAGTTCTTC. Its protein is CASSYGLAGGVEQFF.